This T cell receptor (beta chain) was found in a study of PD-L1 blockade in urothelial cancer. On the study more broadly: Typically, measured as a median, blood samples had about 140,000 T cells.

Losses at the gene ends were 5 bases for V and 8 bases for J; bases not matched to a gene: 10. The CDR3 length is 14 residues. CDR1 SGHDT and CDR2 YYEEEE come from the germline V gene. The time point: pretreatment peripheral blood. Measured with immunoSEQ multiplex PCR; TCRdb has only the in-frame clones, and not every one. Of fewer than 65,000 clones in the sample, around 90% are singletons; the top ten hold over 12%. This sequence joins TRBV5-6 and TRBJ2-1, with 7 bases lining up with TRBD1. Material: PBMCs, obtained around atezolizumab (anti-PD-L1) treatment. The source is a woman in her fifties or sixties with urothelial cancer. CDR3 protein: CASRRGQLPHEQFF. For the CDR3, the DNA is TGTGCCAGCAGAAGGGGACAGCTCCCCCATGAGCAGTTCTTC. The whole variable domain, filled in from reference TRBV5-6 and TRBJ2-1, reads DAGVTQSPTHLIKTRGQQVTLRCSPKSGHDTVSWYQQALGQGPQFIFQYYEEEERQRGNFPDRFSGHQFPNYSSELNVNALLLGDSALYLCASRRGQLPHEQFFGPGTRLTVL.